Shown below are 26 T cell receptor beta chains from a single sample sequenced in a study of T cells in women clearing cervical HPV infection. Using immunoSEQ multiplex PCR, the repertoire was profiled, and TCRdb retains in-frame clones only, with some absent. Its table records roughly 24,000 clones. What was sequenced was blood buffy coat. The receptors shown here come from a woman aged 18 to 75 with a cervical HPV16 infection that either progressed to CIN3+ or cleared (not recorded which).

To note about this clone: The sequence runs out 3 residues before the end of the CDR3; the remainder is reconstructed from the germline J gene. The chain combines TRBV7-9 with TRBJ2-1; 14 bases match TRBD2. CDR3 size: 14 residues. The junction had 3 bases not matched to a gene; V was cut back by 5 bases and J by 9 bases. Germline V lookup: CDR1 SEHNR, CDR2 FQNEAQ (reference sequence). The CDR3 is CASSRLAGGREQFF. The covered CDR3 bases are TGTGCCAGCAGCCGACTAGCGGGAGGGCGTGAG.

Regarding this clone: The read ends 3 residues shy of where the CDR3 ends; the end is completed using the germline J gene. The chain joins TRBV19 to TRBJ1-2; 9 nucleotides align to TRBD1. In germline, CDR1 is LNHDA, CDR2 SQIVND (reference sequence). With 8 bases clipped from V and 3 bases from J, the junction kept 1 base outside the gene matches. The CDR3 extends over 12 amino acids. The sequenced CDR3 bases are TGTGCCAGTGGGGACAGGGACTATGGC. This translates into CASGDRDYG. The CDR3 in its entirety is CASGDRDYGYTF.

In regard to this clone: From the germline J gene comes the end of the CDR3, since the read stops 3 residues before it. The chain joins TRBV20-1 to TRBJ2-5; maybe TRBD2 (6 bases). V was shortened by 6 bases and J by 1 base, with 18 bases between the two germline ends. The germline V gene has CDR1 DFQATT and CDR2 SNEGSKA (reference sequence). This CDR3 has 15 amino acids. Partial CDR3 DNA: TGCAGTGCCCGGACCCTTAGCGGATTCCAAGAGACC. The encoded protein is CSARTLSGFQET. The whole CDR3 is CSARTLSGFQETQYF.

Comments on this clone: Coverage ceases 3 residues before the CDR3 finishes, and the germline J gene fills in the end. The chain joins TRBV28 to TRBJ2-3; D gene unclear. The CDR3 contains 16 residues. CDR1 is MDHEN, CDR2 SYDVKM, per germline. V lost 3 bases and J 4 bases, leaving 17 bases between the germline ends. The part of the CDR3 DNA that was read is TGTGCCAGCAGTTTCCCCCAGGCGTACTTCGCAGATACG. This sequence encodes CASSFPQAYFADT. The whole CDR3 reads CASSFPQAYFADTQYF.

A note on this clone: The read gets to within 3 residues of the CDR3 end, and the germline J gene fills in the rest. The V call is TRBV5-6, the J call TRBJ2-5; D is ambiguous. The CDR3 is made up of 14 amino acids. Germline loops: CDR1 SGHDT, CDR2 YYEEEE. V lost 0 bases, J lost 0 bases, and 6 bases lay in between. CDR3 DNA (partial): TGTGCCAGCAGCTTGGGACTGAACCAAGAGACC. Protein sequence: CASSLGLNQET. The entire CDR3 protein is CASSLGLNQETQYF.

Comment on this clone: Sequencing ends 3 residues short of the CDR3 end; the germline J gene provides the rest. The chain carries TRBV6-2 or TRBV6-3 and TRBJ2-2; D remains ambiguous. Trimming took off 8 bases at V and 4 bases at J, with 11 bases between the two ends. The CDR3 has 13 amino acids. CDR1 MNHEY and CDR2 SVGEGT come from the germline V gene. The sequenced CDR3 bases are TGTGCCAGCCTCTTTAGAGTCACCGGGGAG. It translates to CASLFRVTGE. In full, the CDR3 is CASLFRVTGELFF.

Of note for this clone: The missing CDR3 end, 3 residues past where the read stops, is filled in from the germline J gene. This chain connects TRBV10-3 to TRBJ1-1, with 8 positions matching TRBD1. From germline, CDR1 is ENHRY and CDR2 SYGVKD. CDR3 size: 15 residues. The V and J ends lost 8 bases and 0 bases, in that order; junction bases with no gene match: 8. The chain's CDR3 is CAIGGQGPMNTEAFF. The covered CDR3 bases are TGTGCCATCGGAGGACAGGGCCCTATGAACACTGAA.

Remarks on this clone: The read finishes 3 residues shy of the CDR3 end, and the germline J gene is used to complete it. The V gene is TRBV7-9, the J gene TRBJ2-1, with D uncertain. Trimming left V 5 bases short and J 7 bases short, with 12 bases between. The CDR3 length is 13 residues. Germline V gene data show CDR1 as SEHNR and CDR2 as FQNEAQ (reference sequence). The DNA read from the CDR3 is TGTGCCAGCAGCCCCGCCCCTATTAATGAG. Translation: CASSPAPINE. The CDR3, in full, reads CASSPAPINEQFF. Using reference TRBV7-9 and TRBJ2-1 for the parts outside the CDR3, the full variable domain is DTGVSQNPRHKITKRGQNVTFRCDPISEHNRLYWYRQTLGQGPEFLTYFQNEAQLEKSRLLSDRFSAERPKGSFSTLEIQRTEQGDSAMYLCASSPAPINEQFFGPGTRLTVL.

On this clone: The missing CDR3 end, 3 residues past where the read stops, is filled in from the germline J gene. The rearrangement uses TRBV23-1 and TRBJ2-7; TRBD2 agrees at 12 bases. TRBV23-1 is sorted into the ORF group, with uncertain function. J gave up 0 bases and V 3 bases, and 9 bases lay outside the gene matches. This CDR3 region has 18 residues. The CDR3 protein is CASSHRGLAGGSSYEQYF. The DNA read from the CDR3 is TGCGCCAGCAGTCATCGGGGGCTAGCGGGAGGGAGCTCCTACGAG.

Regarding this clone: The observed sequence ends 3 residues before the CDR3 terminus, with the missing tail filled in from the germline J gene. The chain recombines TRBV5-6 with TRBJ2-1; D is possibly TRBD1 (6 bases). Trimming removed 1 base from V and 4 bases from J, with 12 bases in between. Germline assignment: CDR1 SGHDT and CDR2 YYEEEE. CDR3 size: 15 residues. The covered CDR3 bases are TGTGCCAGCAGCTTGTCCTGGGGGCCGTACAATGAG. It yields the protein CASSLSWGPYNE. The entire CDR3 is CASSLSWGPYNEQFF.

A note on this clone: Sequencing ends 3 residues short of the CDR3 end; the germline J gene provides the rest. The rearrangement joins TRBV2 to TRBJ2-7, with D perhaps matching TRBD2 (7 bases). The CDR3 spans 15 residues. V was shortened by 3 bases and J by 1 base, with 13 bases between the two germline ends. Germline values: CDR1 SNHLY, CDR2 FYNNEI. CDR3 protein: CASSEGGTKSYEQYF. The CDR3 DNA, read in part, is TGTGCCAGCAGTGAGGGGGGGACAAAGTCCTACGAG. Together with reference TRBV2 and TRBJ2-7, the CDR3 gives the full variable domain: EPEVTQTPSHQVTQMGQEVILRCVPISNHLYFYWYRQILGQKVEFLVSFYNNEISEKSEIFDDQFSVERPDGSNFTLKIRSTKLEDSAMYFCASSEGGTKSYEQYFGPGTRLTVT.

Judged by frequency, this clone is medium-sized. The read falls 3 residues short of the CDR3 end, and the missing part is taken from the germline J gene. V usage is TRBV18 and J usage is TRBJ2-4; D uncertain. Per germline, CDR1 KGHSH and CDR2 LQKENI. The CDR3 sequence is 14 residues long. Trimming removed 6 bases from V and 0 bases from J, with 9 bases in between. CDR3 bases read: TGTGCCAGCTCGACGACGGGAGCCAAAAACATT. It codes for CASSTTGAKNI. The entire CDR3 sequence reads CASSTTGAKNIQYF.

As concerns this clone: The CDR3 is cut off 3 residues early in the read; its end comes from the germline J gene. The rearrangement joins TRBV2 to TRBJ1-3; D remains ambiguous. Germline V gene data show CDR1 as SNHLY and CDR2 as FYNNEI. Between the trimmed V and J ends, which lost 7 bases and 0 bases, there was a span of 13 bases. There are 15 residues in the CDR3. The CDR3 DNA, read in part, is TGTGCCAGCATCAAAAGGCAAAGCTCTGGAAACACC. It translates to CASIKRQSSGNT. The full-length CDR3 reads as CASIKRQSSGNTIYF.

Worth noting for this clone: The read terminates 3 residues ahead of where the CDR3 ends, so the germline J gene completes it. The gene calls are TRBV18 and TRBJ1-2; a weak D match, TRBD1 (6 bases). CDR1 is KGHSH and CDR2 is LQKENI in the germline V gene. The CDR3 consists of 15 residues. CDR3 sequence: CASQTGYDRDNEYTF. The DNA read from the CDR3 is TGTGCCAGTCAAACAGGGTATGACCGCGACAATGAA.

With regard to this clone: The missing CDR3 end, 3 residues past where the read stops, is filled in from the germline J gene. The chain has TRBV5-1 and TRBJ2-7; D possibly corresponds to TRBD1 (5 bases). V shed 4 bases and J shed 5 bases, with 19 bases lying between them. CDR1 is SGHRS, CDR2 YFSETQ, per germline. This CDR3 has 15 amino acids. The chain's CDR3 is CASSLLGAPLDEQYF. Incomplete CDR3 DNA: TGCGCCAGCAGCCTCCTAGGGGCGCCCTTGGACGAG. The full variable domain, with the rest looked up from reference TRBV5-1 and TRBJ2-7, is KAGVTQTPRYLIKTRGQQVTLSCSPISGHRSVSWYQQTPGQGLQFLFEYFSETQRNKGNFPGRFSGRQFSNSRSEMNVSTLELGDSALYLCASSLLGAPLDEQYFGPGTRLTVT.

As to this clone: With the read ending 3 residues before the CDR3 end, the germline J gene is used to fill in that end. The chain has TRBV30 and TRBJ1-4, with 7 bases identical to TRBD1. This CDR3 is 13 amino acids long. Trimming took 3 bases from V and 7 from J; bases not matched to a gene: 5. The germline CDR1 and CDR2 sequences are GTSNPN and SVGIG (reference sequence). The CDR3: CAWRGTVREKLFF. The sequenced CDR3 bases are TGTGCCTGGAGGGGGACAGTCCGTGAAAAA.

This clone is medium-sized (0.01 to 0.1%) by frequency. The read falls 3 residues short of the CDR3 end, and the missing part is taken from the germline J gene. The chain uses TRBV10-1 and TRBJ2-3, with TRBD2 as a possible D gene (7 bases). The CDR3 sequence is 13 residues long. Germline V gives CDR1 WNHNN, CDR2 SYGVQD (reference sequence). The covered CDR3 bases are TGCGCCAGCAGTGATCCCGAGGGGGGGACG. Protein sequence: CASSDPEGGT. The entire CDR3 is CASSDPEGGTQYF.

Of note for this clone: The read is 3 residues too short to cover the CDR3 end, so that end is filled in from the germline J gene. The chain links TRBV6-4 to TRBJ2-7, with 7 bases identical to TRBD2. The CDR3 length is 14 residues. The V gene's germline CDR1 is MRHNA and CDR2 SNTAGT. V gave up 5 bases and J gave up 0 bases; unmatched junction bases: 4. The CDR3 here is CASSLAASSYEQYF. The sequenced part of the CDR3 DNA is TGTGCCAGCAGTCTAGCGGCCAGCTCCTACGAG.

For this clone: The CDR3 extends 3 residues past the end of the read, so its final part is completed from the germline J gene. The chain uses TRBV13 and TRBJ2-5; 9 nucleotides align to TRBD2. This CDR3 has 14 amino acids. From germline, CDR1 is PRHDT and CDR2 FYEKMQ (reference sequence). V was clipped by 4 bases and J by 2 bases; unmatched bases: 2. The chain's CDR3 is CASSSRGGQETQYF. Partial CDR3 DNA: TGTGCCAGCAGCTCGCGGGGGGGGCAAGAGACC.

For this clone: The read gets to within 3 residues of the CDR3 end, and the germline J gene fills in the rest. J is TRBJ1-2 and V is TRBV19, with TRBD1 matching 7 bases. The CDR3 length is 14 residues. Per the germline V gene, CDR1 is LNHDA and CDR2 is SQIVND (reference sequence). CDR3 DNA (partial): TGTGCCAGTAATCAAGGACAGGCCAATGCCATC. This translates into CASNQGQANAI. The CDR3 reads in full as CASNQGQANAIYTF.

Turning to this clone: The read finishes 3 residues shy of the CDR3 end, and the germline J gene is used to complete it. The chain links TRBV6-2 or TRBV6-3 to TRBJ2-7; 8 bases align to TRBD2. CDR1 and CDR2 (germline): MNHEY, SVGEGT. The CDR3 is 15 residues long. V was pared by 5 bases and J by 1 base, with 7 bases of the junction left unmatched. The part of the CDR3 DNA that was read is TGTGCCAGCAGTACCGAAGCGGGAGTATCCTACGAG. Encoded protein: CASSTEAGVSYE. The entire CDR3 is CASSTEAGVSYEQYF.

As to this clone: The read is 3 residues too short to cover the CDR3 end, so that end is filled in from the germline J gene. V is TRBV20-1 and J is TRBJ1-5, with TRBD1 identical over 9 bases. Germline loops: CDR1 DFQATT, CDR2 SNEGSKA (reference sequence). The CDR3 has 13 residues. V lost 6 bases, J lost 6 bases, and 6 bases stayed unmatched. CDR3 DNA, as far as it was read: TGCAGTGCGGGACAGGGATTGGGTCAGCCC. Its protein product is CSAGQGLGQP. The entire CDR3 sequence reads CSAGQGLGQPQHF.

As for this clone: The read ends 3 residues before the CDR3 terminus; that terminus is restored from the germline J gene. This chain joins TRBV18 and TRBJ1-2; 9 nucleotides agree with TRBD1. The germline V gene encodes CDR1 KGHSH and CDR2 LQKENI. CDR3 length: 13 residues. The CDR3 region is CASSPGQGDGYTF. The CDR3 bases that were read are TGTGCCAGCTCACCGGGACAGGGAGACGGC.

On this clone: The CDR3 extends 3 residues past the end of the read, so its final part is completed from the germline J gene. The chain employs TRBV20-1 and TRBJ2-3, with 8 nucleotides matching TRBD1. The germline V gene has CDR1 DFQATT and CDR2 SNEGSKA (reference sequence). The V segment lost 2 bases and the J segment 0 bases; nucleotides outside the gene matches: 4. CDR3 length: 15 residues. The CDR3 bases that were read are TGCAGTGCTAGATCCGGACAGGGAAGCACAGATACG. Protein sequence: CSARSGQGSTDT. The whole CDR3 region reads CSARSGQGSTDTQYF.

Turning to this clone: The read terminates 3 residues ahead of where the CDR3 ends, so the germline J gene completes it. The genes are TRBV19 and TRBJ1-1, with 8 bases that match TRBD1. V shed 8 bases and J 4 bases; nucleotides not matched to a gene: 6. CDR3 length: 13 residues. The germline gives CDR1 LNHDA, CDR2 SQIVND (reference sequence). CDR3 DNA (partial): TGTGCCAGTGCCAGGGGGCTAAGCACTGAA. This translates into CASARGLSTE. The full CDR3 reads CASARGLSTEAFF. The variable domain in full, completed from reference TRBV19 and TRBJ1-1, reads DGGITQSPKYLFRKEGQNVTLSCEQNLNHDAMYWYRQDPGQGLRLIYYSQIVNDFQKGDIAEGYSVSREKKESFPLTVTSAQKNPTAFYLCASARGLSTEAFFGQGTRLTVV.

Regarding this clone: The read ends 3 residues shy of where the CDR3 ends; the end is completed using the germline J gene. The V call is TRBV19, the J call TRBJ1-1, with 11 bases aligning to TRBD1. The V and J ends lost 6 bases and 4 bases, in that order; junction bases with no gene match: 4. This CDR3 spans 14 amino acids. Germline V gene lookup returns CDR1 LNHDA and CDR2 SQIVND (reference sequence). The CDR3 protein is CASSWTGGVTEAFF. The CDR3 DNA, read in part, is TGTGCCAGTAGCTGGACAGGGGGCGTCACTGAA.